This T cell receptor (beta chain) was sequenced during a study of cytomegalovirus exposure and HLA in healthy donors. Overall study findings and caveats: As was reported, the classifier diagnosed cytomegalovirus status with high specificity and sensitivity.

The PCR was carried out with 60 Vbeta primers and 13 Jbeta primers. TCRdb's copy holds only in-frame clones and misses some; the assay was immunoSEQ multiplex PCR. The sample has fewer than 200,000 clones; roughly 84% are singletons. On this clone itself: Antigen specificity is unknown.

The receptor comes from a girl under three years old in good health and CMV-seronegative. The sequenced material came from PBMCs.

CDR3 sequence: CSAPSNEKLFF. The CDR3 coding sequence is TGCAGTGCTCCCTCGAATGAAAAACTGTTTTTT. The rearrangement joins TRBV20-1 to TRBJ1-4; no firm D call. The V and J ends lost 5 bases and 5 bases respectively, with 6 bases between them. Germline loops: CDR1 DFQATT, CDR2 SNEGSKA (reference sequence). This CDR3 is 11 amino acids long.